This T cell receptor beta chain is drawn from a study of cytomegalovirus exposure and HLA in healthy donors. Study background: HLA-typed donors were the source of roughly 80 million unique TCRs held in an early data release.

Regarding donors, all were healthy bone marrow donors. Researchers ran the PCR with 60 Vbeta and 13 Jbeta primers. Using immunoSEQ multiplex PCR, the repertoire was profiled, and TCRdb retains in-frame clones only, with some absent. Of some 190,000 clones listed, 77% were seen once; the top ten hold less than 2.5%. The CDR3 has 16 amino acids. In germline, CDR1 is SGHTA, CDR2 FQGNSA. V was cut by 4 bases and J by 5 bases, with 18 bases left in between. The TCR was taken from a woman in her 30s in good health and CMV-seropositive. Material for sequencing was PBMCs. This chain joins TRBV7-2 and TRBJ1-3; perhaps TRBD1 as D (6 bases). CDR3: CASSSIPEGQRNTIYF. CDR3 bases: TGTGCCAGCAGCTCGATCCCCGAAGGACAGAGAAACACCATATATTTT.